The present T cell receptor beta chain was sequenced within a study of patients and donors after allogeneic stem cell transplantation. One entry per CDR3 protein, called by TCRdb with MiXCR from the RT-PCR reads. The sample lists around 90,000 distinct CDR3 sequences, around 48% seen once, with 61% in the top ten. V was pared by 0 bases and J by 2 bases, with 10 bases between. The CDR3 runs 15 residues. Germline values: CDR1 LGHNA, CDR2 YSLEER. The V gene is TRBV4-3, the J gene TRBJ1-2, with no clear D. The sequence derives from a human donor who was either an allogeneic HSCT recipient or a stem cell or donor lymphocyte infusion donor (not recorded which). It is not recorded whose cells these are; they may come from a transplant donor. Sequenced sample: blood, either unsorted or a sorted T cell fraction (not recorded which). The CDR3 here is CASSQDARGNYGYTF. DNA of the CDR3: TGCGCCAGCAGCCAAGACGCACGAGGGAACTATGGCTACACCTTC.